The sequence of this T cell receptor beta chain was determined in a study of blood T cell repertoires in COVID-19. About the study: Sources were T cells, B-cell-depleted T cells, or PBMCs; the material itself was cDNA or gDNA.

Study processing details: Researchers report that nucleated cell counts were estimated from reference gene primer amplification. Sequenced by immunoSEQ multiplex PCR; TCRdb stores in-frame clones only, minus some. V and J calls and clone size are copied from that table; D and trimming were computed from the DNA. The sample includes about 130,000 clones, approximately 82% of them seen just once. V dropped 4 bases and J dropped 5; count of bases not matched to a gene: 7. Germline CDR1 SGHRS, CDR2 YFSETQ. The CDR3 covers 16 residues. Source material: peripheral blood. This rearrangement joins TRBV5-1 to TRBJ1-6, with TRBD1 matching over 9 bases. The TCR sequence derives from a man in his forties or fifties with active or convalescent COVID-19. The CDR3 spells CASSAQQGANNSPLHF. CDR3 DNA sequence: TGCGCCAGCAGCGCGCAACAGGGGGCCAATAATTCACCCCTCCACTTT.